This T cell receptor (beta chain) was recorded in a study of blood T cell repertoires in COVID-19. Using immunoSEQ multiplex PCR, the repertoire was profiled, and TCRdb retains in-frame clones only, with some absent. The repertoire holds around 77,000 clones, with approximately 90% as singletons. The CDR3 spans 14 residues. V was pared by 2 bases and J by 4 bases, with 11 bases between. Germline CDR1 is LGHDT and CDR2 is YNNKEL (reference sequence). The source is a man aged 70 or older with active or convalescent COVID-19. The source material was peripheral blood. V and J are TRBV3-1 (or the pseudogene TRBV3-2) and TRBJ1-2, with a tentative D call TRBD1 (5 bases). As DNA, the CDR3 is TGTGCCAGCAGCCAACGTCAGGGCAGCTATGGCTACACCTTC. It encodes CASSQRQGSYGYTF.